This record concerns one TCR beta chain sequence. What it binds is unknown. These data are taken from a study of PD-1 blockade in classical Hodgkin lymphoma. Documented time point: cycle 4 day 1 (C4D1), after six to seven weeks of nivolumab. Every single patient, without exception, relapsed after autologous stem cell transplantation, and brentuximab vedotin exposure varied. V lost 7 bases and J 0 bases, leaving 21 bases between the germline ends. Germline-derived CDR1 and CDR2 are MNHEY and SMNVEV (reference sequence). This CDR3 is built from 18 residues. Clones were read by immunoSEQ multiplex PCR, and TCRdb kept only the in-frame ones, dropping some. Of fewer than 55,000 clones in the sample, roughly 80% were seen once. Study observations and caveats: The diversity seen at baseline in complete responders resembled that of newly diagnosed patients. Whatever underlies the repertoire differences (possibly disease activity or prior therapy) remains undefined.

This chain connects TRBV27 to TRBJ2-2; TRBD2 might be the D (6 bases). The receptor was derived from a human donor with classical Hodgkin lymphoma. The material was peripheral blood mononuclear cells (PBMCs), obtained before the fourth cycle of nivolumab. CDR3 sequence reads: CASTPTLRESANTGELFF. The CDR3 nucleotides read TGTGCCAGCACCCCTACTCTACGGGAGAGCGCGAACACCGGGGAGCTGTTTTTT.